A single sample is the source of the 14 T cell receptor beta chains below, sequenced in a study of T-cell memory formation after mild COVID-19. A single record per CDR3 protein comes from TCRdb applying MiXCR to the 5' RACE reads. The sample consists of under 350,000 distinct CDR3 sequences, 15% to 20% of them appearing once. Sequencing was done on a sample of PBMCs or a T cell subset sorted from them (not recorded which). The receptors were gathered from a man aged 18 to 30 who had mild COVID-19 (a few samples of this study predate the infection). Cell type and time point are not known.

The V and J genes are TRBV6-5 and TRBJ2-2; 9 bases agree with TRBD1. The CDR3 extends over 16 amino acids. Germline values: CDR1 MNHEY, CDR2 SVGAGI. J gave up 5 bases and V 7 bases, and 11 bases lay outside the gene matches. DNA for the CDR3: TGTGCCAGCAAATATACCGGGACAGGGTTGACCGGGGAGCTGTTTTTT. It encodes CASKYTGTGLTGELFF.

This clonotype has a handful of counts. The V and J genes are TRBV25-1 and TRBJ2-5; no clear D gene. The germline V and J ends were trimmed by 9 bases and 5 bases, with 10 bases remaining between them. Per the germline V gene, CDR1 is MGHDK and CDR2 is SYGVNS. The CDR3 covers 11 residues. The CDR3 bases are TGTGCCAGTCCGGGCTCGGAGACCCAGTACTTC. Encoded protein: CASPGSETQYF.

In its sample, this clonotype was seen a few times. The rearrangement links TRBV7-6 to TRBJ2-1; maybe TRBD1 (7 bases). With 0 bases removed from V and 4 bases from J, the gap between germline ends came to 16 bases. Germline CDR1 and CDR2: SGHVS and FNYEAQ. This CDR3 is 17 amino acids long. CDR3 nucleotide sequence: TGTGCCAGCAGCTTAGCGCAGGAGGGGGCGAGGTACAATGAGCAGTTCTTC. Protein: CASSLAQEGARYNEQFF.

The chain couples TRBV20-1 to TRBJ2-1, with 10 nucleotides matching TRBD2. The germline V gene encodes CDR1 DFQATT and CDR2 SNEGSKA (reference sequence). V trimming: 0 bases; J trimming: 8 bases; junction bases outside the gene matches: 13. This CDR3 comprises 17 residues. CDR3: CSARDPRRAGGRDEQFF. The CDR3 DNA reads TGCAGTGCTAGAGACCCCCGCCGAGCGGGGGGGCGGGATGAGCAGTTCTTC.

DNA of the CDR3: TGTGCCAGCAGTTACCGGCGGGGGGGCCCAGATACGCAGTATTTT. Protein sequence: CASSYRRGGPDTQYF. The rearrangement uses TRBV6-5 and TRBJ2-3, with TRBD2 matching over 9 bases. The germline V gene has CDR1 MNHEY and CDR2 SVGAGI. J lost 4 bases, V lost 2 bases, and 4 bases had no gene match. The length of the CDR3 is 15 residues.

CDR3 protein: CASRPVGGGAFF. The CDR3 DNA sequence: TGTGCCAGCAGACCGGTCGGGGGCGGTGCTTTCTTT. V gene TRBV7-9 combines with J gene TRBJ1-1, with a possible D match to TRBD1 (6 bases). Germline V lookup: CDR1 SEHNR, CDR2 FQNEAQ (reference sequence). V was trimmed by 6 bases and J by 11 bases, leaving 16 bases between them. CDR3 length equals 12 residues.

This clonotype was counted at least ten times. The chain combines TRBV5-4 with TRBJ1-2, with TRBD1 as a possible D gene (5 bases). V was trimmed by 1 base and J by 6 bases, leaving 7 bases between them. The CDR3 spans 12 residues. The germline V gene has CDR1 SGHNT and CDR2 YYREEE (reference sequence). The CDR3 DNA is TGTGCCAGCAGCTTGACGGGACATGGCTACACCTTC. It codes for CASSLTGHGYTF.

This clonotype has more than one count but fewer than ten. The chain recombines TRBV28 with TRBJ2-2; D gene ambiguous. CDR1 and CDR2 (germline): MDHEN, SYDVKM. V was clipped by 11 bases and J by 6 bases, with 25 bases between them. The CDR3 runs 16 residues. This CDR3 reads CAPAVNPCPGPGELFF. As DNA, the CDR3 is TGTGCCCCAGCAGTTAACCCCTGCCCGGGCCCCGGGGAGCTGTTTTTT.

This chain joins TRBV21-1 and TRBJ1-3; TRBD1, as called in the table, went unchecked against the DNA. TRBV21-1 is a pseudogene. The CDR3 runs to 17 residues. CDR3 coding DNA: TGTGCCAGCCGCTCCTTCGGGGGCCGTCACTCTGGAAACACCATATATTTT. Its protein is CASRSFGGRHSGNTIYF.

This clonotype was recorded a few times. The chain recombines TRBV5-1 with TRBJ2-5, with D hard to call. This CDR3 is built from 14 residues. Germline loops: CDR1 SGHRS, CDR2 YFSETQ. The V end was cut by 7 bases, the J end by 1 base, with 14 bases between. The CDR3 loop is CASSAGPVQETQYF. The CDR3 nucleotides are TGCGCCAGCTCGGCTGGCCCCGTCCAAGAGACCCAGTACTTC.

This clonotype appeared a few times. The V call is TRBV6-2 or TRBV6-3, the J call TRBJ2-5; D uncertain. CDR1 and CDR2 from the germline V gene are MNHEY and SVGEGT. V shed 6 bases and J shed 8 bases, with 10 bases lying between them. This CDR3 contains 11 residues. CDR3 amino acids: CASSIGPTQYF. CDR3 DNA: TGTGCCAGCAGCATAGGACCAACCCAGTACTTC.

This clonotype was counted between two and nine times. The CDR3 here is CASSGDHGDRVTGANVLTF. CDR3 coding DNA: TGTGCCAGCAGCGGGGATCACGGGGACAGGGTGACTGGGGCCAACGTCCTGACTTTC. V usage is TRBV7-3 and J usage is TRBJ2-6; 9 positions match TRBD1. This CDR3 is 19 amino acids long. From germline, CDR1 is SGHTA and CDR2 FQGTGA. With 5 bases clipped from V and 2 bases from J, the junction kept 13 bases outside the gene matches.

Concerning this clonotype: One end of the junction varies from germline; a read error may be responsible. V and J are TRBV12-3 or TRBV12-4 and TRBJ1-2; no clear D gene. The CDR3 sequence is 12 residues long. The CDR3 nucleotides are TGTGCCAGCAGTAATATAAACTCTGGCTACACCTTC. It encodes CASSNINSGYTF.

This clonotype has a handful of counts. The chain couples TRBV5-1 to TRBJ2-2, with 7 positions matching TRBD2. Germline lookup yields CDR1 SGHRS and CDR2 YFSETQ. There are 15 residues in the CDR3. The ends lost 1 base at V and 4 bases at J; junction bases unmatched: 4. CDR3 nucleotides: TGCGCCAGCAGCTTGAGCGGGGCTGCCACCGGGGAGCTGTTTTTT. Translated, it gives CASSLSGAATGELFF.